Here is one T cell receptor beta chain with its context. The sample belongs to a study of OX40 agonist ivuxolimab in advanced cancers. Study context: Patients assigned to dose escalation were diagnosed with hepatocellular carcinoma, melanoma, renal cell or head and neck cancer.

The assay was immunoSEQ multiplex PCR, and TCRdb's table has in-frame clones only and misses some. The data contain under 30,000 clones, about nine tenths of them singletons. V was pared by 5 bases and J by 2 bases, with 13 bases between. Looked up from germline, CDR1 is SGHVS and CDR2 is FNYEAQ. The CDR3 has 14 amino acids. The chain uses TRBV7-6 and TRBJ2-7; D unresolved. The receptor comes from an adult with an advanced solid tumor such as melanoma, head and neck, liver or kidney cancer. The starting material was CD4+ or CD8+ T cells sorted from blood, obtained in a trial of the OX40 agonist ivuxolimab. The CDR3 region has the DNA TGTGCCAGCAGCGAAGGGTTTTCCACCTACGAGCAGTACTTC. It specifies CASSEGFSTYEQYF.